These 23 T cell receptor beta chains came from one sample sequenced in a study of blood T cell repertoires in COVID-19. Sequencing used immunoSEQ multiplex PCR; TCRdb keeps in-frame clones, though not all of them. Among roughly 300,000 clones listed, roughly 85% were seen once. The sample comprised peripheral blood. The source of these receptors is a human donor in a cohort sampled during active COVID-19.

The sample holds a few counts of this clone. The CDR3 coding sequence is TGTGCCACCAGTGACGGAGGGGGCGGGTACGAGCAGTACTTC. Amino acids: CATSDGGGGYEQYF. The gene calls are TRBV24-1 and TRBJ2-7, with a tentative D call TRBD1 (7 bases). CDR1 KGHDR and CDR2 SFDVKD come from the germline V gene. Deletions cut 4 bases from V and 4 bases from J, with 13 bases between. This CDR3 contains 14 residues.

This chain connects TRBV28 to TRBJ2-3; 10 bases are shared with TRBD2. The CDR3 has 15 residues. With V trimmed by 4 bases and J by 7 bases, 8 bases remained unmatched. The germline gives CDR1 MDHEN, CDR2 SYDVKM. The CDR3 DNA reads TGTGCCAGCAGTTCCCTAGCGGGGGACCGGAATACGCAGTATTTT. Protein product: CASSSLAGDRNTQYF.

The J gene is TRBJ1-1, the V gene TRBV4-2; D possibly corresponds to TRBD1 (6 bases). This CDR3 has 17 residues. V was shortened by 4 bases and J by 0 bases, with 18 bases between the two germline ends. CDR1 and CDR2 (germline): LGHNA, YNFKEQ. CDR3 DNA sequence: TGTGCCAGCAGCCCGACACAGGGTAAGAAAATGAACACTGAAGCTTTCTTT. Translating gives CASSPTQGKKMNTEAFF.

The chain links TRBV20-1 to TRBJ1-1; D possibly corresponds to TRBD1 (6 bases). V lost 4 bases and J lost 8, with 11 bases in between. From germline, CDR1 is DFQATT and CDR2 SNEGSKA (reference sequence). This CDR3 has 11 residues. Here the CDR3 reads CSATGGPEAFF. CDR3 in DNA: TGCAGTGCTACTGGGGGCCCCGAAGCTTTCTTT.

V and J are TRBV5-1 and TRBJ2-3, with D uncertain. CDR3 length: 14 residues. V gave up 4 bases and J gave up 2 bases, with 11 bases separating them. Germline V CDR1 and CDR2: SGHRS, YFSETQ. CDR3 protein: CASSIVGITDTQYF. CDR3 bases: TGCGCCAGCAGCATCGTGGGCATCACAGATACGCAGTATTTT.

CDR3 sequence reads: CASSLLTTGNEAFF. The CDR3 DNA follows: TGTGCCAGCAGCCTCCTCACGACAGGAAACGAAGCTTTCTTT. V gene TRBV11-3 combines with J gene TRBJ1-1; D is perhaps TRBD1 (6 bases). The CDR3 extends over 14 amino acids. Looked up from germline, CDR1 is SGHNT and CDR2 is YENEEA. V lost 5 bases and J lost 8, with 18 bases in between.

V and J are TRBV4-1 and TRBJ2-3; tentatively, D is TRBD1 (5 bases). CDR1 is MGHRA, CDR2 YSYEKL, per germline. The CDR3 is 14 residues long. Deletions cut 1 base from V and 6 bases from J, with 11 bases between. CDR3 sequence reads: CASSQVPGLDTQYF. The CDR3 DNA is TGCGCCAGCAGCCAAGTACCAGGGTTGGATACGCAGTATTTT.

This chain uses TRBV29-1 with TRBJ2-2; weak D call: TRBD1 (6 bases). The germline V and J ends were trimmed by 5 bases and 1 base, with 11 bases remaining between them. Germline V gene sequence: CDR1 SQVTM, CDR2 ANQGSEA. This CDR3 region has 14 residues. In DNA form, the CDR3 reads TGCAGCGTTCAACAGGGCTTGAACACCGGGGAGCTGTTTTTT. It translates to CSVQQGLNTGELFF.

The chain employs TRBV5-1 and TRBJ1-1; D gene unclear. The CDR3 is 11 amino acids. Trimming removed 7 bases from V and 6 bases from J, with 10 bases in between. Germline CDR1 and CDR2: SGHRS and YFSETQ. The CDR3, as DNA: TGCGCCAGCCGATACGGTCCTGAAGCTTTCTTT. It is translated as CASRYGPEAFF.

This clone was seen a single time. This CDR3 is CASSVTTGGSRLGTEAFF. The CDR3 DNA follows: TGTGCCAGCAGCGTAACGACAGGCGGAAGTAGATTAGGCACTGAAGCTTTCTTT. The V call is TRBV9, the J call TRBJ1-1; D possibly corresponds to TRBD1 (6 bases). This CDR3 spans 18 amino acids. The V and J ends lost 1 base and 4 bases respectively, with 23 bases between them. Germline CDR1 SGDLS, CDR2 YYNGEE.

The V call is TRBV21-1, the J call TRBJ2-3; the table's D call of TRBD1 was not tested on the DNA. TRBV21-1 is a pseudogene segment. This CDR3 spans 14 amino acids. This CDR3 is CASSALQGTDTQYF. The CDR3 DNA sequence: TGTGCCAGCAGCGCCTTACAGGGAACAGATACGCAGTATTTT.

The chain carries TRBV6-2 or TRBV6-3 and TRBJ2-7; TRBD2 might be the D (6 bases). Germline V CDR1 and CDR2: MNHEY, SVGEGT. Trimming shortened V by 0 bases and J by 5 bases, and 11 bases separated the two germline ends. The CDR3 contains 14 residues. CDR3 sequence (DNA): TGTGCCAGCAGTTACTCGGAGGGGTCAGACGAGCAGTACTTC. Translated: CASSYSEGSDEQYF.

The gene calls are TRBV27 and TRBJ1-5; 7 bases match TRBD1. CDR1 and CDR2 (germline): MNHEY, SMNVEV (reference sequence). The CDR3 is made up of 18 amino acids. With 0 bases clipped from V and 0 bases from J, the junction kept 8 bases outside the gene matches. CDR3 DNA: TGTGCCAGCAGTTTATCTGCTCCGAGGGGGCATAGCAATCAGCCCCAGCATTTT. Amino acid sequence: CASSLSAPRGHSNQPQHF.

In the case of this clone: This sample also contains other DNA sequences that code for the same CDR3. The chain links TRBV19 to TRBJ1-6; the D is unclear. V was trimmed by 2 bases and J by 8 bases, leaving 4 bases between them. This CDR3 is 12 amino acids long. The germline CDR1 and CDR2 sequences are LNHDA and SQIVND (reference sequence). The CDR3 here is CASSIPDSPLHF. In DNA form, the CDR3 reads TGTGCCAGTAGTATACCTGATTCACCCCTCCACTTT.

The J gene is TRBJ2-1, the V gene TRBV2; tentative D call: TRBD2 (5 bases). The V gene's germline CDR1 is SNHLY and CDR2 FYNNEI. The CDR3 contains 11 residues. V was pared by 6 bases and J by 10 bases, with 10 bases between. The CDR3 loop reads CASSGVSEQFF. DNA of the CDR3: TGTGCCAGCAGCGGGGTTTCGGAGCAGTTCTTC.

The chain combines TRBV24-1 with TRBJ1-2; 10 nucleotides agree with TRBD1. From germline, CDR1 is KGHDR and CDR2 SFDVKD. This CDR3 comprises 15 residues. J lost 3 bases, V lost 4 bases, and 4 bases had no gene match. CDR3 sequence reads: CATSEETGGYYGYTF. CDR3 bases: TGTGCCACCAGTGAGGAGACAGGGGGCTACTATGGCTACACCTTC.

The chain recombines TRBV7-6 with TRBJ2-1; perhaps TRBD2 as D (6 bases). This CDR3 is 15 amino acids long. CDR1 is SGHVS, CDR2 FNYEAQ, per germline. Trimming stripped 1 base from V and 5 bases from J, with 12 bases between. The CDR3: CASSLEAGRDNEQFF. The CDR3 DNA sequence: TGTGCCAGCAGCTTAGAGGCGGGGCGGGACAATGAGCAGTTCTTC. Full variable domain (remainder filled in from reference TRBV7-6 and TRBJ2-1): GAGVSQSPRYKVTKRGQDVALRCDPISGHVSLYWYRQALGQGPEFLTYFNYEAQQDKSGLPNDRFSAERPEGSISTLTIQRTEQRDSAMYRCASSLEAGRDNEQFFGPGTRLTVL.

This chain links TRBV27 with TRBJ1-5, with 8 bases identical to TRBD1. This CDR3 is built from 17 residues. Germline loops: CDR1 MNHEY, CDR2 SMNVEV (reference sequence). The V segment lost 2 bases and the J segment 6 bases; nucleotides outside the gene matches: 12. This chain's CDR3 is CASSLVSGQGFGQPQHF. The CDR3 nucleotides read TGTGCCAGCAGTTTAGTATCCGGACAGGGATTCGGTCAGCCCCAGCATTTT.

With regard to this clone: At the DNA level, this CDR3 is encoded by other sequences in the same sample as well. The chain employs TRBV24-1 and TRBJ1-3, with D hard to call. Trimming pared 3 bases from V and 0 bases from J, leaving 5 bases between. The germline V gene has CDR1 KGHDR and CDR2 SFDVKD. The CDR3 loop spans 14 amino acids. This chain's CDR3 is CATSDPGSGNTIYF. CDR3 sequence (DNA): TGTGCCACCAGTGATCCAGGCTCTGGAAACACCATATATTTT.

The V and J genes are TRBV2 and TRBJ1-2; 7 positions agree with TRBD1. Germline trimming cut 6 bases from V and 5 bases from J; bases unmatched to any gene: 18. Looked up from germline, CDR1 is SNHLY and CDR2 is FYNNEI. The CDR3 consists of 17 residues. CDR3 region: CASRERDSSLAWYGYTF. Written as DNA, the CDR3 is TGTGCCAGCAGGGAAAGGGACAGTTCACTCGCGTGGTATGGCTACACCTTC.

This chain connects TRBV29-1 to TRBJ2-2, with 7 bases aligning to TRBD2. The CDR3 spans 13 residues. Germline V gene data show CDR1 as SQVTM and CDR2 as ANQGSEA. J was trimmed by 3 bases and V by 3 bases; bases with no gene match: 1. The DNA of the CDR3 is TGCAGCGTTGATAGCGGGCACACCGGGGAGCTGTTTTTT. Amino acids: CSVDSGHTGELFF.

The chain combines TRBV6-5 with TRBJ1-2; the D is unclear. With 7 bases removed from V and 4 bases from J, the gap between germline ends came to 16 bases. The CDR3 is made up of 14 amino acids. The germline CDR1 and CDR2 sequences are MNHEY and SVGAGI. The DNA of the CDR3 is TGTGCCAGCACATCGCGGGATATCTTCTATGGCTACACCTTC. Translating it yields CASTSRDIFYGYTF.

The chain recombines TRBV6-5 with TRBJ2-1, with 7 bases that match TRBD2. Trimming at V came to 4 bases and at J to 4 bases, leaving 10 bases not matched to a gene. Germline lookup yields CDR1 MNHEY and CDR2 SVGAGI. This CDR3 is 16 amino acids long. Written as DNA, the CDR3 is TGTGCCAGCAGTTCCTTGGGGGGGGGTTATTACAATGAGCAGTTCTTC. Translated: CASSSLGGGYYNEQFF.